The 11 T cell receptor beta chains in this list originate from one sample, sequenced in a study of CD8 T cells in Susac syndrome. Reverse transcription of roughly 0.5 to 1 ug RNA used random hexamers. TCRdb processed the immunoSEQ multiplex PCR reads anew with MiXCR; each CDR3 protein has one entry. The sample holds about 110,000 distinct CDR3 sequences, roughly 94% seen once. The sequencing input was CD8+ T cells from PBMCs. The source of these receptors is a human donor with Susac syndrome.

V and J are TRBV21-1 and TRBJ1-2. TRBV21-1 is deemed a pseudogene. The CDR3 is 18 residues long. In DNA, the CDR3 is TGTGCCAGCAGCAAAGACAGACTACTGGTCTTAGCTAACTATGGCTACACCTTC. This sequence encodes CASSKDRLLVLANYGYTF.

The CDR3 here is CASSPRGGSVGTEAFF. DNA of the CDR3: TGTGCCAGCAGCCCCCGTGGGGGGTCGGTTGGGACTGAAGCTTTCTTT. The V gene is TRBV11-2, the J gene TRBJ1-1; D perhaps matches TRBD1 (5 bases). V dropped 5 bases and J dropped 5 bases, with 21 bases sitting between them. The CDR3 totals 16 residues. CDR1 is SGHAT and CDR2 is FQNNGV in the germline V gene.

V is TRBV6-1 and J is TRBJ2-7; D is undetermined. V shed 8 bases and J shed 2 bases, with 10 bases lying between them. Germline V gives CDR1 MNHNS, CDR2 SASEGT. The CDR3 sequence is 12 residues long. Here the CDR3 reads CASRRAPYEQYF. The CDR3 DNA follows: TGTGCCAGCCGCCGGGCACCCTACGAGCAGTACTTC.

V and J are TRBV29-1 and TRBJ2-1, with D perhaps matching TRBD1 (6 bases). This CDR3 has 16 amino acids. Germline CDR1 SQVTM, CDR2 ANQGSEA. Trimming shortened V by 5 bases and J by 9 bases, and 26 bases separated the two germline ends. CDR3: CSVLPTPGQSNGEQFF. In nucleotides, the CDR3 is TGCAGCGTTTTACCCACGCCCGGACAGTCCAACGGTGAGCAGTTCTTC.

This rearrangement joins TRBV15 to TRBJ2-5; D may be TRBD1 (5 bases). V was shortened by 5 bases and J by 1 base, with 14 bases between the two germline ends. The germline V gene encodes CDR1 LNHNV and CDR2 YYDKDF (reference sequence). The CDR3 runs to 15 residues. The CDR3: CATSPGANFQETQYF. CDR3 DNA: TGTGCCACCAGCCCTGGGGCGAACTTCCAAGAGACCCAGTACTTC. The full variable domain, rest sourced from reference TRBV15 and TRBJ2-5, is DAMVIQNPRYQVTQFGKPVTLSCSQTLNHNVMYWYQQKSSQAPKLLFHYYDKDFNNEADTPDNFQSRRPNTSFCFLDIRSPGLGDTAMYLCATSPGANFQETQYFGPGTRLLVL.

The chain carries TRBV20-1 and TRBJ1-4; unclear D gene. The V gene's germline CDR1 is DFQATT and CDR2 SNEGSKA (reference sequence). V was pared by 6 bases and J by 8 bases, with 25 bases between. The CDR3 consists of 16 residues. This chain's CDR3 is CSATPIAGLTAEKLFF. In DNA, the CDR3 is TGCAGTGCGACACCCATAGCAGGACTAACAGCGGAAAAACTGTTTTTT.

The rearrangement joins TRBV6-1 to TRBJ2-2, with 9 nucleotides matching TRBD1. Looked up from germline, CDR1 is MNHNS and CDR2 is SASEGT. The V gene end was trimmed by 6 bases and the J gene end by 9 bases; junction bases not matched to a gene: 5. The length of the CDR3 is 13 residues. This CDR3 reads CASRGGQGWELFF. In nucleotides, the CDR3 is TGTGCCAGCAGAGGGGGACAGGGATGGGAGCTGTTTTTT.

The V and J genes are TRBV27 and TRBJ1-5; D is unclear. The germline gives CDR1 MNHEY, CDR2 SMNVEV (reference sequence). The length of the CDR3 is 12 residues. With 8 bases removed from V and 6 bases from J, the gap between germline ends came to 11 bases. Here the CDR3 DNA reads TGTGCCAGCGGATCCGGACCTCAGCCCCAGCATTTT. Encoded protein: CASGSGPQPQHF.

The chain combines TRBV12-3 or TRBV12-4 with TRBJ2-5, with D uncertain. The CDR3 runs to 13 residues. Trimming pared 6 bases from V and 4 bases from J, leaving 12 bases between. CDR3 coding DNA: TGTGCCAGCAGCAAGACACCCGGAGAGACCCAGTACTTC. Its translation is CASSKTPGETQYF.

The chain recombines TRBV29-1 with TRBJ2-7; D tentatively fits TRBD1 or TRBD2 (6 bases each). Trimming took off 0 bases at V and 3 bases at J, with 15 bases between the two ends. The germline V gene has CDR1 SQVTM and CDR2 ANQGSEA. The CDR3 covers 15 residues. The CDR3 coding sequence is TGCAGCGTTGAAGATCGGGGGACACAGGACTACGAGCAGTACTTC. Translation: CSVEDRGTQDYEQYF.

The gene calls are TRBV18 and TRBJ1-1; D possibly corresponds to TRBD1 (6 bases). Germline V lookup: CDR1 KGHSH, CDR2 LQKENI. The CDR3 sequence is 14 residues long. V was pared by 4 bases and J by 0 bases, with 9 bases between. CDR3 in amino acids: CASSRTAMNTEAFF. DNA of the CDR3: TGTGCCAGCTCACGGACAGCGATGAACACTGAAGCTTTCTTT.